One sample yielded the 3 T cell receptor beta chains listed below, sequenced in a study of OX40 agonist ivuxolimab in advanced cancers. The repertoire was sequenced with immunoSEQ multiplex PCR; TCRdb's copy has only in-frame clones and lacks some. The data contain around 40,000 clones, roughly 80% of them singletons. Sample: CD4+ or CD8+ T cells sorted from blood, taken in a trial of the OX40 agonist ivuxolimab. The source is an adult with an advanced solid tumor such as melanoma, head and neck, liver or kidney cancer.

The chain joins TRBV9 to TRBJ2-7, with 9 bases that match TRBD1. Germline CDR1 reads SGDLS; CDR2 reads YYNGEE. J was trimmed by 1 base and V by 4 bases; bases with no gene match: 3. This CDR3 region has 14 residues. DNA of the CDR3: TGTGCCAGCAGCTACAGGGGGCAATCCTACGAGCAGTACTTC. It encodes CASSYRGQSYEQYF.

The V gene is TRBV11-2, the J gene TRBJ1-2; D gene unclear. This CDR3 has 12 amino acids. The V gene lost 4 bases and the J gene lost 8 bases, with 11 bases spanning the gap. Germline V gene sequence: CDR1 SGHAT, CDR2 FQNNGV. CDR3 residues: CASSSGVEGYTF. For the CDR3, the DNA is TGTGCCAGCAGCTCCGGGGTAGAGGGCTACACCTTC.

The V and J genes are TRBV5-1 and TRBJ2-4, with 11 bases identical to TRBD2. This CDR3 has 19 residues. Germline V CDR1 and CDR2: SGHRS, YFSETQ. V lost 2 bases and J lost 0; bases outside the gene matches: 10. In DNA, the CDR3 is TGCGCCAGCAGCTTAATGGGACTAGCGGAAAATCTAGCCAAAAACATTCAGTACTTC. Protein: CASSLMGLAENLAKNIQYF.